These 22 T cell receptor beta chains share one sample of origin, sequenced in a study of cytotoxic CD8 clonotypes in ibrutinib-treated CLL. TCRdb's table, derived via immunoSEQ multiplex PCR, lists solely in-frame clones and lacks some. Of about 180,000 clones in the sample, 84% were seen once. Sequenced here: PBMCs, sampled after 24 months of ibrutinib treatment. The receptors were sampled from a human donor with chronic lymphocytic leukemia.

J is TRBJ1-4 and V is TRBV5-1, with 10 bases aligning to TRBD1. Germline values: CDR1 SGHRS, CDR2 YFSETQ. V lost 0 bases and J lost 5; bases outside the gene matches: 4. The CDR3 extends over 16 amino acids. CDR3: CASSLGDRGTNEKLFF. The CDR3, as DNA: TGCGCCAGCAGCTTGGGGGACAGGGGAACGAATGAAAAACTGTTTTTT. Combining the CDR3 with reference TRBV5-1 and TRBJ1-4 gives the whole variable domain KAGVTQTPRYLIKTRGQQVTLSCSPISGHRSVSWYQQTPGQGLQFLFEYFSETQRNKGNFPGRFSGRQFSNSRSEMNVSTLELGDSALYLCASSLGDRGTNEKLFFGSGTQLSVL.

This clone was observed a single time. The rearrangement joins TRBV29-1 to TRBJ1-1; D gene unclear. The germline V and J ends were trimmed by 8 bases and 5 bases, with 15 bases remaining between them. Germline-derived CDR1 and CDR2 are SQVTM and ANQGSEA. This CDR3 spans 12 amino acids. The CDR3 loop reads CSPMGRRTEAFF. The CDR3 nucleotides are TGCAGCCCGATGGGGAGGAGAACTGAAGCTTTCTTT.

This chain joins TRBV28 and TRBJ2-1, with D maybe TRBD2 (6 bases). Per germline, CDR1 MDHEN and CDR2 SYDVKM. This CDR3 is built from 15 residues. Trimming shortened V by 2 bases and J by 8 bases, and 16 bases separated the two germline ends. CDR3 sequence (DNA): TGTGCCAGCAGTTTAACGCGCGGGGATGGGGATGAGCAGTTCTTC. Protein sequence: CASSLTRGDGDEQFF.

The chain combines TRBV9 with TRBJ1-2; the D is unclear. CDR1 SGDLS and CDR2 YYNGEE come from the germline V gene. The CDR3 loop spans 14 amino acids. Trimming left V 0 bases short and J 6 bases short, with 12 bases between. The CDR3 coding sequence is TGTGCCAGCAGCGTAGGGTTCCCTCGCCATGGCTACACCTTC. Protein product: CASSVGFPRHGYTF.

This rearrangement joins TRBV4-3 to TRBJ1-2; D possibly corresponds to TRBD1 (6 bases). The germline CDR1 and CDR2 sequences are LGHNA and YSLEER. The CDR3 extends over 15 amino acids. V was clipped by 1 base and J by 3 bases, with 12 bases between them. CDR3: CASSQGDRSYYGYTF. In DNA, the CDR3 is TGCGCCAGCAGCCAAGGTGACAGGAGTTACTATGGCTACACCTTC.

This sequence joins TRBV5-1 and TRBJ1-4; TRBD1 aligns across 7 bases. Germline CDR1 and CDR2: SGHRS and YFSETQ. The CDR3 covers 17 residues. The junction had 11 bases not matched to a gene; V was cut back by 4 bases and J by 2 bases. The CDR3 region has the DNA TGCGCCAGCAGCCAGCGACAGGGAGGGCCTACTAATGAAAAACTGTTTTTT. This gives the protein CASSQRQGGPTNEKLFF.

CDR3 loop: CASSVAASPHNEQFF. The CDR3 bases are TGTGCCAGCAGCGTAGCGGCTTCCCCTCACAATGAGCAGTTCTTC. This chain connects TRBV9 to TRBJ2-1, with no clear D. The CDR3 has 15 amino acids. With 0 bases removed from V and 5 bases from J, the gap between germline ends came to 12 bases. Germline V gives CDR1 SGDLS, CDR2 YYNGEE.

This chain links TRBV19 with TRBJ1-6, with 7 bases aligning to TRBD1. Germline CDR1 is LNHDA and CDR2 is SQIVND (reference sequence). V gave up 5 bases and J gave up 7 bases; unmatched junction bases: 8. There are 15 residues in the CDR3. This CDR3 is CASSPPGQRNSPLHF. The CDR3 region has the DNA TGTGCCAGTAGTCCTCCGGGACAGCGGAATTCACCCCTCCACTTT.

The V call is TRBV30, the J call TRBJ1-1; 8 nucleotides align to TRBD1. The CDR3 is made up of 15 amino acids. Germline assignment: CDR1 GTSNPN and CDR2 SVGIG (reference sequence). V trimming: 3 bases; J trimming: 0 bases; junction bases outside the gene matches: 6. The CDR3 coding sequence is TGTGCCTGGAGAGGCGGGACAGGTTTGAACACTGAAGCTTTCTTT. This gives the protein CAWRGGTGLNTEAFF.

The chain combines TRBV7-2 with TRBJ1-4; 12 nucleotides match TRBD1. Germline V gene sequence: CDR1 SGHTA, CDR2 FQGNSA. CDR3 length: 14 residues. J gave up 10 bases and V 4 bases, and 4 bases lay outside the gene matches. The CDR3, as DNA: TGTGCCAGCAGCTCGGGACAGGGGGCGGGAAAACTGTTTTTT. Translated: CASSSGQGAGKLFF.

For the CDR3, the DNA is TGTGCCAGCAGTTACTATCAGGGACACGGCTACACCTTC. Its translation: CASSYYQGHGYTF. The chain recombines TRBV6-5 with TRBJ1-2, with D maybe TRBD1 (6 bases). The V end was cut by 1 base, the J end by 8 bases, with 11 bases between. Germline CDR1 MNHEY, CDR2 SVGAGI. CDR3 length: 13 residues.

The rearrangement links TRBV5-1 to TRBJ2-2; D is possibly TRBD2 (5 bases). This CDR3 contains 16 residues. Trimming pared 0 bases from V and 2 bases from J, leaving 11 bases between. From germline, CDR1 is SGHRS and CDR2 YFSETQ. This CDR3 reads CASSLASRTNTGELFF. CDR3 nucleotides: TGCGCCAGCAGCTTGGCCTCCAGGACTAACACCGGGGAGCTGTTTTTT.

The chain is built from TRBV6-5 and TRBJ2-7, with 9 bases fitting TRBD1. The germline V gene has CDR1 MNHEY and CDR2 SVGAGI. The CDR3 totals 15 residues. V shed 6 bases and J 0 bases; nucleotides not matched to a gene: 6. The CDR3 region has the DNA TGTGCCAGCAGACGGGACAGGGTTAGCTCCTACGAGCAGTACTTC. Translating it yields CASRRDRVSSYEQYF.

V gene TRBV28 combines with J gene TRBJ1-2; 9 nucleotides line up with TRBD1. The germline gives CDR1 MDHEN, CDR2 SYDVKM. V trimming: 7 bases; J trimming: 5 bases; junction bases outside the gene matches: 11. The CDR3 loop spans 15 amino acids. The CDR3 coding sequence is TGTGCCAGCACCTCCGGGACAGGGATCCTATATGGCTACACCTTC. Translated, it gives CASTSGTGILYGYTF.

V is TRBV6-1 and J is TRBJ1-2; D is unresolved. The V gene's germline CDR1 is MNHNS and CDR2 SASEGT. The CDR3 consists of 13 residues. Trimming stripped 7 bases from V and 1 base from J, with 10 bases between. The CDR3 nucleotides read TGTGCCAGCACGGCGAACGATAACTATGGCTACACCTTC. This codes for CASTANDNYGYTF.

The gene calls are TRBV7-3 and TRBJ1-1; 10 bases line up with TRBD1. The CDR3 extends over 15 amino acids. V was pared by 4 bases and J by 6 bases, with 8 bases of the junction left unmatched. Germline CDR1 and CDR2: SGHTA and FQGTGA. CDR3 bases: TGTGCCAGCAGCTCCCTGGGACAGGGGAAAGCTGAAGCTTTCTTT. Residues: CASSSLGQGKAEAFF.

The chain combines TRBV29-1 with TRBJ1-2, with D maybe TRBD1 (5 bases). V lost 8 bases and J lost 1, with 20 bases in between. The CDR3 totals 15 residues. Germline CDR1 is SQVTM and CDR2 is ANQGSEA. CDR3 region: CSWPPPDSLNYGYTF. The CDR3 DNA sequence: TGCAGCTGGCCCCCCCCCGACAGCCTTAACTATGGCTACACCTTC. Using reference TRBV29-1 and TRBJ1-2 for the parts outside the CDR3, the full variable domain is SAVISQKPSRDICQRGTSLTIQCQVDSQVTMMFWYRQQPGQSLTLIATANQGSEATYESGFVIDKFPISRPNLTFSTLTVSNMSPEDSSIYLCSWPPPDSLNYGYTFGSGTRLTVV.

This CDR3 reads CASSLGTGTTEAFF. The CDR3 DNA reads TGTGCCAGCAGTTTAGGAACGGGGACCACTGAAGCTTTCTTT. This sequence joins TRBV28 and TRBJ1-1, with a tentative D call TRBD1 (5 bases). The CDR3 runs 14 residues. V was clipped by 2 bases and J by 4 bases, with 11 bases between them. Germline CDR1 and CDR2: MDHEN and SYDVKM.

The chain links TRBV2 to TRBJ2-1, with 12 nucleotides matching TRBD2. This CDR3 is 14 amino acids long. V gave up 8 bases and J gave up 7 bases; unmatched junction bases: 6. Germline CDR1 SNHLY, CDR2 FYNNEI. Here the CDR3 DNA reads TGTGCCAGCCCTACTAGCGGGGGGCTAAATGAGCAGTTCTTC. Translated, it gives CASPTSGGLNEQFF.

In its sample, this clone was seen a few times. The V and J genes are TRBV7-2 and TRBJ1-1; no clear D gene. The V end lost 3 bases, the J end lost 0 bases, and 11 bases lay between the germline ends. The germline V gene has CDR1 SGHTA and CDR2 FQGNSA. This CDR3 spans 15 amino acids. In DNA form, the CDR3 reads TGTGCCAGCAGCTTTCGAGGGTCCCTGAACACTGAAGCTTTCTTT. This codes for CASSFRGSLNTEAFF.

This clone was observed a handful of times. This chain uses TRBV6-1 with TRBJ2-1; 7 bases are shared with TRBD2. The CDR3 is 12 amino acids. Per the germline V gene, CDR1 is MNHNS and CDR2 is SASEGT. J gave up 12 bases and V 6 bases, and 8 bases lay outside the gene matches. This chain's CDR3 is CASRLKREGQFF. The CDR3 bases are TGTGCCAGCAGGTTAAAGAGGGAGGGGCAGTTCTTC.

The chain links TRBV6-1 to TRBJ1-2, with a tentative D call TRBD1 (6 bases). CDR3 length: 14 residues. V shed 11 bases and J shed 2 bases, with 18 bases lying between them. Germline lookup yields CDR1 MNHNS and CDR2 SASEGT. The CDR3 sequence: CAGTGHPENYGYTF. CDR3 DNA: TGTGCCGGGACGGGACACCCAGAGAACTATGGCTACACCTTC.